This TCR beta chain was recorded in a study of a mutant IDH1 vaccine in newly diagnosed glioma. Study-wide context: With temozolomide cycles, or 4-6 weeks after radiotherapy alone, vaccination was started. Treated patients, averaging roughly 40 years, were 62.5% male and about 38% female. Weeks 35 and 47 hosted visits V12 and V13, respectively.

This clone has only one observation. The antigen remains undetermined. Measured with immunoSEQ multiplex PCR; TCRdb has only the in-frame clones, and not every one. Among tens of thousands of clones listed, roughly 75% were seen once. Overall study findings and caveats: With respect to changes in top peripheral T cell clonotypes, pseudoprogression seemed unrelated.

Stated time point: week 47, end of study. Doses of 300 ug of mutant IDH1 20-mer peptide were given with topical imiquimod. This receptor was identified in a man between 45 and 60 years old with glioma. Sequenced material: PBMCs, taken from a glioma patient whose treatment included an IDH1 peptide vaccine.

In DNA form, the CDR3 reads TGTGCCAGCAGCGTCCAGCATACCGGAAACACCATATATTTT. This codes for CASSVQHTGNTIYF. The chain carries TRBV9 and TRBJ1-3; D ambiguous. V was pared by 2 bases and J by 4 bases, with 10 bases between. The CDR3 runs to 14 residues. The V gene's germline CDR1 is SGDLS and CDR2 YYNGEE.